The 3 T cell receptor beta chains in this list originate from one sample, sequenced in a study of T cell responses to AZD1222 COVID-19 vaccine. Only in-frame clones appear in the TCRdb table, and some are missing; sequencing was by immunoSEQ multiplex PCR. Among approximately 130,000 clones, around 90% were seen once, and the ten largest hold 28%. Sequenced here: peripheral blood, sampled on day 0 of AZD1222 vaccination. These TCRs come from an adult in good health.

The CDR3 reads CASSLGLAGGPLDTDTQYF. CDR3 nucleotide sequence: TGCGCCAGCAGCCTAGGACTAGCGGGAGGGCCATTGGACACAGATACGCAGTATTTT. V and J are TRBV4-1 and TRBJ2-3; the match to TRBD2 covers 15 bases. The CDR3 has 19 residues. Per the germline V gene, CDR1 is MGHRA and CDR2 is YSYEKL. The V and J ends lost 4 bases and 2 bases, in that order; junction bases with no gene match: 10.

V usage is TRBV6-4 and J usage is TRBJ1-1; 8 bases align to TRBD1. V was clipped by 6 bases and J by 3 bases; unmatched bases: 6. Germline V lookup: CDR1 MRHNA, CDR2 SNTAGT. CDR3 size: 14 residues. The DNA of the CDR3 is TGTGCCAGCAGCCAAGGACAGGGTGACACTGAAGCTTTCTTT. It specifies CASSQGQGDTEAFF.

V is TRBV7-3 and J is TRBJ2-3; TRBD2 matches 10 bases. Germline V gives CDR1 SGHTA, CDR2 FQGTGA. Trimming removed 2 bases from V and 6 bases from J; junction bases left unmatched: 5. The CDR3 covers 15 residues. The DNA of the CDR3 is TGTGCCAGCAGCTTAGGGACTAGCGTGTTGGATACGCAGTATTTT. Protein product: CASSLGTSVLDTQYF. The entire variable domain, with the rest obtained from reference TRBV7-3 and TRBJ2-3, is as follows: GAGVSQTPSNKVTEKGKYVELRCDPISGHTALYWYRQSLGQGPEFLIYFQGTGAADDSGLPNDRFFAVRPEGSVSTLKIQRTERGDSAVYLCASSLGTSVLDTQYFGPGTRLTVL.